Given below is one T cell receptor beta chain in context. The clone's antigen remains unknown. Base-call qualities are not available, and no considerably larger clone is one nucleotide away. One collaborating source in Seattle enrolled patients during active infection and followed them longitudinally through the course of disease. Each collaborating institution followed its own protocols to collect whole blood in K2EDTA tubes. Collaborator samples were shipped for TCRbeta analysis as frozen whole blood, isolated PBMCs, or DNA extracted from either sample type. The source of the sample is a study of blood T cell repertoires in COVID-19 (dated by TCRdb to 2020 to 2022). For the wider study: Samples from collaborators originated in the United States, Italy and Spain and spanned both the acute and convalescent phases of COVID-19. Where available, HLA class I and class II types were taken from metadata supplied by the sample provider and were not determined by assay-based typing. The repertoires were released in a freely available public database meant as a resource for research on the immune response to SARS-CoV-2. Sample metadata almost always included a de-identified subject ID, COVID-19 status, age in years and sex. The prospective study material was composed of cDNA or gDNA derived from T cells, B-cell-depleted T cells, or PBMCs. The samples were drawn from two sources: the first 160 participants of the ongoing ImmuneRACE study, and 1,200 or so subjects contributed by 6 global collaborators. The dataset comprised deeply sampled blood TCRbeta repertoires from subjects exposed to, actively infected with, or recovered from COVID-19. The paper as a whole reports these results and caveats: The amount of clinical and demographic metadata varied by source and participant and was provided uncurated.

TCRbeta CDR3 regions were amplified from genomic DNA by means of the immunoSEQ Assay, a bias-controlled multiplex PCR. The study's processing was this. The number of nucleated cells in each sample was estimated by amplification of reference gene primers within the assay. Sequence reads were collapsed and filtered to measure the absolute abundance of every unique TCRbeta CDR3 rearrangement. Productive Simpson clonality was computed per sample as the square root of Simpson's diversity index over productive rearrangements. The source is immuneACCESS, and TCRdb retained only in-frame sequences with V and J called. Part of the clones is not carried over; for the studies checked, unresolved V genes explain less than half of this, and the remainder is unexplained. V and J calls and clone size are copied from that table; D and trimming were computed from the DNA. Counted in this sample were 300,000 to 400,000 clones; about 89% of them appeared once. The ten largest make up over 6% of the sample.

This TCR derives from a woman in her forties or fifties with COVID-19, enrolled during active disease. Sequencing was done on a sample of peripheral blood.

The nucleotide sequence is TGTGCCAGCAGCCCCTCGGTCCGAGCGGGACCACAAGAGACCCAGTACTTC. Its translation reads: CASSPSVRAGPQETQYF. The chain was built from TRBV5-4 and TRBJ2-5; 7 of the junction bases match TRBD2. The CDR3 goes from the cysteine to the phenylalanine over 17 residues. CDR3 DNA is the only sequence kept; it has 51 bases, read in frame from the first base. For this chain, trimming is 4 bases at the V end and 2 bases at the J end, and the number of junction bases without a gene match is 14. For CDR1 and CDR2, the germline V gene (reference sequence) lists SGHNT and YYREEE.